Listed below are T cell receptor beta chains from one sample, sequenced in a study of regulatory T cells in long-lasting Graves disease. TCRdb called the multiplex PCR reads again in MiXCR, with one record for every CDR3 protein. The sample has 310,000 or so distinct CDR3 sequences, roughly 21% seen once. Sequenced material: peripheral blood mononuclear cells (PBMCs), taken when the disease was refractory, from a patient treated with antithyroid drugs. The receptor set was obtained from a female donor with Graves disease. CDR3s include the opening cysteine and the closing phenylalanine or tryptophan. The D gene is left open where the match is weak. A row's size may be missing; if present it is once, few, many or a size class.

d_call clone_size j_call v_call cdr3_nt cdr3_aa
TRBD1 . TRBJ2-7 TRBV28 TGTGCCAGCAGTCCCCGGACAGGTTTCTCCTACGAGCAGTACTTC CASSPRTGFSYEQYF
. many TRBJ1-1 TRBV28 TGTGCCAGCCAAGAGGGTGGATTCGGGAACACTGAAGCTTTCTTT CASQEGGFGNTEAFF
. many TRBJ1-2 TRBV11-2 TGTGCCAGCAGCGAGCGTATACAGGTCGGTGGCTACACCTTC CASSERIQVGGYTF
TRBD1 many TRBJ2-1 TRBV11-2 TGTGCCAGCAAGCGCCGGGACAGTCCCTTCAATGAGCAGTTCTTC CASKRRDSPFNEQFF
. many TRBJ1-5 TRBV2 TGTGCCAGCAGGTCCGGGTATAGCAATCAGCCCCAGCATTTT CASRSGYSNQPQHF
. . TRBJ2-4 TRBV6-1 TGTGCCAGCAATGCCGGCGACGGGGACATTCAGTACTTC CASNAGDGDIQYF
TRBD1 . TRBJ2-7 TRBV20-1 TGCAGTGCTAGAGAACAGGGGGAAGTTATCTACGAGCAGTACTTC CSAREQGEVIYEQYF
. few TRBJ2-7 TRBV4-1 TGCGCCAGCAGCCAAGAGAACAGGGCCGCCTACGAGCAGTACTTC CASSQENRAAYEQYF
. many TRBJ1-1 TRBV15 TGTGCCACCAGCAGAGATGACGGGACCTCTCCTTTCGTGACTGAAGCTTTCTTT CATSRDDGTSPFVTEAFF
. once TRBJ2-7 TRBV12-3/TRBV12-4 TGTGCCAGCAGTTTCGGAGCGCGGGCCTACGAGCAGTACTTC CASSFGARAYEQYF
. few TRBJ1-3 TRBV28 TGTGCCAGCAGATCCCCGACAGGCCGTAGGGCCCGAAACACCATATATTTT CASRSPTGRRARNTIYF
. . TRBJ2-4 TRBV7-3 TGTGCCAGCAGCATTTACAGGGCGCAGCGTTCAGTAGCCAAAAACATTCAGTACTTC CASSIYRAQRSVAKNIQYF
. many TRBJ1-4 TRBV28 TGTGCCAGCACTGCAGGTTCTCGGGAAAAACTGTTTTTT CASTAGSREKLFF
TRBD2 many TRBJ2-5 TRBV27 TGTGCCAGCAGTTTTCGCGGAGCGGGAGGGCCGGAGACCCAGTACTTC CASSFRGAGGPETQYF
. many TRBJ2-5 TRBV27 TGTGCCAGCAGTTCCCTAGGTAGCCGGAAAGAGACCCAGTACTTC CASSSLGSRKETQYF
TRBD2 . TRBJ2-5 TRBV12-3/TRBV12-4 TGTGCCAGCAGTTTAGTGGGACTAGCGGAAGATACCCAGTACTTC CASSLVGLAEDTQYF
. many TRBJ2-5 TRBV7-2 TGTGCCAGCTCGCTCATGAGCCAAGAGACCCAGTACTTC CASSLMSQETQYF
. . TRBJ2-7 TRBV20-1 TGCAGTGCTAGGGGAACTGACGACGAGCAGTACTTC CSARGTDDEQYF
. . TRBJ2-1 TRBV28 TGTGCCAGCAGTTTCAAGTTCCATTTAAACAATGAGCAGTTCTTC CASSFKFHLNNEQFF
TRBD1 few TRBJ1-5 TRBV20-1 TGCAGTGCTAGAGAATGGGGACAGGGGAATCAGCCCCAGCATTTT CSAREWGQGNQPQHF
TRBD1 . TRBJ2-7 TRBV30 TGTGCCTGGGGGGACAGATGGGAGCAGTACTTC CAWGDRWEQYF
. few TRBJ2-5 TRBV7-2 TGTGCCAGCAGCCCCCTTCGGGACAAGCAAGAGACCCAGTACTTC CASSPLRDKQETQYF
. . TRBJ1-3 TRBV7-2 TGTGCCAGCAGTTCAGTGAACACCATATATTTT CASSSVNTIYF
TRBD1 many TRBJ1-5 TRBV18 TGTGCCAGCAGCCCGGACAGGGGAGGGCAGCCCCAGCATTTT CASSPDRGGQPQHF
TRBD1 many TRBJ1-2 TRBV7-2 TGTGCCAGCAGCTTAAGTTTTGGGGACAGGGAGCCCAGTTTC CASSLSFGDREPSF
TRBD1 . TRBJ1-5 TRBV5-6 TGTGCCAGCAGCTTACGACAGGGTCACAATCAGCCCCAGCATTTT CASSLRQGHNQPQHF
. few TRBJ2-7 TRBV29-1 TGCAGCGTTGTTAAGGGGGACCAGAGCTCCTACGAGCAGTACTTC CSVVKGDQSSYEQYF
TRBD1 . TRBJ1-6 TRBV20-1 TGCAGTGCTAGAAATACCGGGACAGGGAATTCACCCCTCCACTTT CSARNTGTGNSPLHF
. many TRBJ2-5 TRBV5-5 TGTGCCAGCAGCCCCGGGCAAGAGACCCAGTACTTC CASSPGQETQYF
. . TRBJ1-5 TRBV27 TGTGCCAGCAGCCCGGAGGGCTTACAGGGCAATCAGCCCCAGCATTTT CASSPEGLQGNQPQHF
. many TRBJ2-7 TRBV6-2/TRBV6-3 TGTGCCAGCAGTTACTCGAGTGGGAGGCCCTCCTACGAGCAGTACTTC CASSYSSGRPSYEQYF
. few TRBJ2-7 TRBV4-2 TGTGCCAGCAGCCAAGAGATGGCAGGGAAATCCTACGAGCAGTACTTC CASSQEMAGKSYEQYF
. . TRBJ1-2 TRBV6-5 TGTGCCAGCAGTTACCACAGGGAGAGAGGCTACACCTTC CASSYHRERGYTF
TRBD2 . TRBJ2-1 TRBV15 TGTGCCACCAGCAGAGACTATCCGACTAGCGGGACAAATGAGCAGTTCTTC CATSRDYPTSGTNEQFF
TRBD1 many TRBJ2-5 TRBV24-1 TGTGCCACCACGGGGACAGGGGAACAAGAGACCCAGTACTTC CATTGTGEQETQYF
. . TRBJ1-6 TRBV3-1 TGTGCCAGCAGCCAAGATGGGGGCTTAGGTTCACCCCTCCACTTT CASSQDGGLGSPLHF
. . TRBJ1-2 TRBV27 TGTGCTCCTCACGCGGACGGGGACTTCTATGGCTACACCTTC CAPHADGDFYGYTF
TRBD1 many TRBJ1-2 TRBV27 TGTGCCAGCAGTTTAGGATCGGACAGGAGCCCTTATGGCTACACCTTC CASSLGSDRSPYGYTF
. . TRBJ2-2 TRBV20-1 TGCAGTGCTAGAGACCGGGACGAGTACTCGAACACCGGGGAGCTGTTTTTT CSARDRDEYSNTGELFF
TRBD1 . TRBJ2-2 TRBV2 TGTGCCAGCAGTCAATGGACAGGGGAGAACGGGGAGCTGTTTTTT CASSQWTGENGELFF
. . TRBJ1-2 TRBV5-5 TGTGCCAGCAGCTTGGATCTGACGAACTATGGCTACACCTTC CASSLDLTNYGYTF
TRBD1 . TRBJ2-7 TRBV4-3 TGCGCCAGCAGCCAAGATTGGGGGACAGGGGGCTACGAGCAGTACTTC CASSQDWGTGGYEQYF
. . TRBJ1-2 TRBV29-1 TGCAGCGTTGAAGTCGGGGAAGGCTACACCTTC CSVEVGEGYTF
. few TRBJ2-7 TRBV27 TGTGCCAGCAGTTCCTCGCTTAACTACGAGCAGTACTTC CASSSSLNYEQYF
TRBD1 . TRBJ2-7 TRBV20-1 TGCAGTGCTAGTCCCCGGACAGGGGCCCCCTACGAGCAGTACTTC CSASPRTGAPYEQYF
TRBD2 few TRBJ2-5 TRBV4-3 TGCGCCAGCAGCCAAGACACTAGCGGGCAAGAGACCCAGTACTTC CASSQDTSGQETQYF
. many TRBJ1-2 TRBV5-1 TGCGCCAGCAGCTTGGACAGGGAAAACTATGGCTACACCTTC CASSLDRENYGYTF
. . TRBJ2-7 TRBV18 TGTGCCAGCTCAGGTGGGGCCTCCTACGAGCAGTACTTC CASSGGASYEQYF
. many TRBJ2-7 TRBV9 TGTGCCAGCAGCGTTGGGAGAGGGTCCTACGAGCAGTACTTC CASSVGRGSYEQYF
. few TRBJ2-2 TRBV7-2 TGTGCCAGCAGCTTGGAGGGGACTTCCTTCACCGGGGAGCTGTTTTTT CASSLEGTSFTGELFF
. . TRBJ1-1 TRBV3-1 TGTGCCAGCAGCCAAGGTGCATCCATGAACACTGAAGCTTTCTTT CASSQGASMNTEAFF
. few TRBJ1-3 TRBV30 TGTGCCTGGACTAACTCTGGAAACACCATATATTTT CAWTNSGNTIYF
TRBD2 many TRBJ2-7 TRBV28 TGTGCCAGGCAAAGTCGAGGGAGGGGCCTCGAGCAGTACTTC CARQSRGRGLEQYF
. . TRBJ1-5 TRBV4-2 TGTGCCAGCAGCCAAGGGGCAGGGGCCAATCAGCCCCAGCATTTT CASSQGAGANQPQHF